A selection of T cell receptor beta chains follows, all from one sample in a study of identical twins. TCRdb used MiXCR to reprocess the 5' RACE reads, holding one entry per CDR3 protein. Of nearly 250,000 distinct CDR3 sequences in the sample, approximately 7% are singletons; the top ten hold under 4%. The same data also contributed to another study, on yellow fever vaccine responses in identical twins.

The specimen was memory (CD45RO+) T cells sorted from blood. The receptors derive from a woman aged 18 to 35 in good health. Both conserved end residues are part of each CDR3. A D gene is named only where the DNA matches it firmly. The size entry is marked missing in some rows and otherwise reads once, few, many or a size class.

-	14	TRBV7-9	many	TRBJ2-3	CASSSTGISDTQYF	TGTGCCAGCAGCTCCACAGGGATCTCAGATACGCAGTATTTT
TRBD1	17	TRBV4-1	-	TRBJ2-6	CASTLGQANSGANVLTF	TGCGCCAGCACCCTGGGACAGGCGAACTCTGGGGCCAACGTCCTGACTTTC
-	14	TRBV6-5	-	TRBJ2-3	CASSYGPNTDTQYF	TGTGCCAGCAGTTACGGGCCAAACACAGATACGCAGTATTTT
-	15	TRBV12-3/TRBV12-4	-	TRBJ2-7	CASSAPSSWSYEQYF	TGTGCCAGCAGTGCCCCCTCTAGCTGGAGCTACGAGCAGTACTTC
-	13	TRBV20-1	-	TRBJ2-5	CSAPQQNQETQYF	TGCAGTGCACCACAGCAGAACCAAGAGACCCAGTACTTC
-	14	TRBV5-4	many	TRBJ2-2	CASSFKGNTGELFF	TGTGCCAGCAGCTTCAAGGGGAACACCGGGGAGCTGTTTTTT
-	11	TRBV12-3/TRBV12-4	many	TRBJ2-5	CASSNLETQYF	TGTGCCAGCAGTAATCTGGAGACCCAGTACTTC
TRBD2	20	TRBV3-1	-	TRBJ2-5	CASSPPLWTSGIPRQETQYF	TGTGCCAGCAGCCCACCCCTGTGGACTAGCGGCATACCTCGCCAAGAGACCCAGTACTTC
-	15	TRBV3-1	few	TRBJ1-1	CASSQIHNLNTEAFF	TGTGCCAGCAGCCAAATCCACAACCTGAACACTGAAGCTTTCTTT
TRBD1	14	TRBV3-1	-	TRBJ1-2	CASSKRQGNYGYTF	TGTGCCAGCAGCAAACGACAGGGAAACTATGGCTACACCTTC
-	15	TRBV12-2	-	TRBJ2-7	CASRSRGLIFYEQYF	TGTGCAAGTCGCTCCAGGGGCCTAATCTTCTACGAGCAGTACTTC
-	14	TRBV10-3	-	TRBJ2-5	CAISRTGDGETQYF	TGTGCCATCAGCAGGACGGGGGATGGGGAGACCCAGTACTTC
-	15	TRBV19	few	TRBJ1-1	CASSHQTGLNTEAFF	TGTGCCAGTAGCCACCAGACAGGACTGAACACTGAAGCTTTCTTT
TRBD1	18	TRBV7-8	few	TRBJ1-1	CASSRIIPGGQLNTEAFF	TGTGCCAGCAGCCGCATTATCCCGGGGGGACAGTTGAACACTGAAGCTTTCTTT
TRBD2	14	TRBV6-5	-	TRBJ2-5	CASSYGRVGENQYF	TGTGCCAGCAGTTACGGGAGGGTGGGAGAGAACCAGTACTTC
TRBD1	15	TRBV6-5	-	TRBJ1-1	CASSSGTDRATEAFF	TGTGCCAGCAGTTCAGGGACAGACCGGGCCACTGAAGCTTTCTTT
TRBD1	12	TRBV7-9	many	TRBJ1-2	CASSFTGDGYTF	TGTGCCAGCAGCTTCACAGGGGATGGCTACACCTTC
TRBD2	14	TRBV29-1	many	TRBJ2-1	CSIERGGSYNEQFF	TGCAGCATTGAGCGGGGCGGCTCCTACAATGAGCAGTTCTTC
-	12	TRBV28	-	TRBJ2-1	CASSNRFLQQFF	TGTGCCAGCAGTAACAGGTTTCTCCAGCAGTTCTTC
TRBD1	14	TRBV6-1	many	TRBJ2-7	CASSKGQVTYEQYF	TGTGCCAGCAGTAAGGGACAGGTCACCTACGAGCAGTACTTC
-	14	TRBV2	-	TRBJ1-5	CASSVEGKNQPQHF	TGTGCCAGCAGTGTAGAGGGGAAAAATCAGCCCCAGCATTTT
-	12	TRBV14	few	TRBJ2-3	CASSRTSDTQYF	TGTGCCAGCAGCCGCACGTCGGATACGCAGTATTTT
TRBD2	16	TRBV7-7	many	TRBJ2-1	CASSSGLAGGRSEQFF	TGTGCCAGCAGCTCAGGACTAGCGGGAGGGCGTAGTGAGCAGTTCTTC
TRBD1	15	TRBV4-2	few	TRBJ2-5	CASSQRQGLGETQYF	TGTGCCAGCAGCCAAAGACAGGGATTGGGGGAGACCCAGTACTTC
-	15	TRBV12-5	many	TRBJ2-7	CASGLVPSGTYEQYF	TGTGCTAGTGGTTTGGTACCCTCGGGAACCTACGAGCAGTACTTC
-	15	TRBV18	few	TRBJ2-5	CASSPTFAGGETQYF	TGTGCCAGCTCACCTACATTTGCGGGTGGTGAGACCCAGTACTTC
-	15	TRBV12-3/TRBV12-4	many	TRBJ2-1	CASTLPGTLADEQFF	TGTGCCAGCACCCTCCCCGGAACCTTGGCGGATGAGCAGTTCTTC
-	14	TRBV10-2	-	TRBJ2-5	CASSGQGGRQTQYF	TGCGCCAGCAGTGGACAGGGAGGTCGTCAGACCCAGTACTTC
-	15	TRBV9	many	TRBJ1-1	CASSVVPGDGTEAFF	TGTGCCAGCAGCGTAGTGCCGGGGGACGGCACTGAAGCTTTCTTT
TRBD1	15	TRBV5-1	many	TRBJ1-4	CASTTGRATNEKLFF	TGCGCCAGCACGACAGGGCGTGCAACTAATGAAAAACTGTTTTTT
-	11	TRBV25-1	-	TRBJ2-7	CASELYYEQYF	TGTGCCTCCGAGTTATACTACGAGCAGTACTTC
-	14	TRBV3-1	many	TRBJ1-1	CASSFNDRNTEAFF	TGTGCCAGCAGCTTCAACGACAGGAACACTGAAGCTTTCTTT
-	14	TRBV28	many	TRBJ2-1	CASSPGGAYNEQFF	TGTGCCAGCAGCCCCGGGGGAGCCTACAATGAGCAGTTCTTC
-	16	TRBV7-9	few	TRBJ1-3	CASSFPLGPSGNTIYF	TGTGCCAGCAGCTTCCCCCTGGGACCCTCTGGAAACACCATATATTTT
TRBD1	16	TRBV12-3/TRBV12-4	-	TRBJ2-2	CASRGTGGPNTGELFF	TGTGCCAGCAGGGGGACAGGGGGCCCGAACACCGGGGAGCTGTTTTTT
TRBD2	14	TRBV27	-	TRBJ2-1	CASRTSGAINEQFF	TGTGCCAGCAGAACTAGCGGAGCGATTAATGAGCAGTTCTTC
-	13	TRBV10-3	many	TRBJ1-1	CVSRAVMNTEAFF	TGTGTCTCGCGGGCGGTAATGAACACTGAAGCTTTCTTT
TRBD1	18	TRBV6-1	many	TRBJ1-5	CASIRGTGSSPSNQPQHF	TGTGCCAGCATCCGAGGGACAGGGTCCAGTCCTAGCAATCAGCCCCAGCATTTT
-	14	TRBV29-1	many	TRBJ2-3	CSVHGSYRTDTQYF	TGCAGCGTCCATGGATCTTACCGCACAGATACGCAGTATTTT
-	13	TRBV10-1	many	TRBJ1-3	CASSGEPGNTIYF	TGCGCCAGCAGTGGCGAACCTGGAAACACCATATATTTT
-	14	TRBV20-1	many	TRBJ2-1	CSAIDPGPYNEQFF	TGCAGTGCTATAGACCCGGGCCCTTACAATGAGCAGTTCTTC
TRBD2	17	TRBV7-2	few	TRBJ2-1	CASSLALAGGPHNEQFF	TGTGCCAGCAGCTTAGCTCTAGCGGGGGGGCCTCACAATGAGCAGTTCTTC
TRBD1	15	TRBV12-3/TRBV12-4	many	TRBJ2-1	CASSPGTGRDNEQFF	TGTGCCAGCAGTCCCGGGACAGGGAGGGACAATGAGCAGTTCTTC
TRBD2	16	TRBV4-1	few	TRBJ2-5	CASSQRGGALGETQYF	TGCGCCAGCAGCCAACGCGGGGGGGCTCTTGGGGAGACCCAGTACTTC
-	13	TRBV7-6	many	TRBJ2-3	CASSTPSTDTQYF	TGTGCCAGCAGCACGCCTAGCACAGATACGCAGTATTTT
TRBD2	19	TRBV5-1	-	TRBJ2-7	CASSSRGLAGGPGSYEQYF	TGCGCCAGCAGCTCCAGGGGCCTAGCGGGAGGGCCGGGTTCCTACGAGCAGTACTTC
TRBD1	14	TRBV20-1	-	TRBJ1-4	CSAQRQGSNEKLFF	TGCAGTGCACAAAGACAGGGGAGTAATGAAAAACTGTTTTTT
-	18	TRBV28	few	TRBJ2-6	CASSSPGTPGSGANVLTF	TGTGCCAGCAGTTCCCCCGGGACACCCGGCTCTGGGGCCAACGTCCTGACTTTC
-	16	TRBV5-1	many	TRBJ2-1	CASSLDPARTYNEQFF	TGCGCCAGCAGCTTGGACCCCGCCCGAACATACAATGAGCAGTTCTTC
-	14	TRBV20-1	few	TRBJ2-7	CSARTVDTAYEQYF	TGCAGTGCTAGAACGGTTGACACCGCCTACGAGCAGTACTTC
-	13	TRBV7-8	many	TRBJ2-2	CASSFGATGELFF	TGTGCCAGCAGCTTCGGGGCCACCGGGGAGCTGTTTTTT
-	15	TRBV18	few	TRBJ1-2	CASSPDLGGGYGYTF	TGTGCCAGCTCACCCGACCTCGGGGGCGGCTATGGCTACACCTTC
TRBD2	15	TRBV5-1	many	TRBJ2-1	CASSSLAETYNEQFF	TGCGCCAGCAGCTCTCTAGCGGAGACCTACAATGAGCAGTTCTTC